A single sample is the source of the 29 T cell receptor beta chains below, sequenced in a study of beta chain features in type 1 diabetes. Every bit of the isolated RNA underwent reverse transcription, so sequencing read expressed TCRB transcripts. TCRdb's copy holds only in-frame clones and misses some; the assay was immunoSEQ multiplex PCR. The profile shows over 40,000 clones, roughly 49% of them singletons. Sequencing used Tregs from blood. Receptors originate from a woman aged 18-35 years in good health.

The rearrangement uses TRBV6-1 and TRBJ1-1, with 8 bases matching TRBD1. The CDR3 contains 15 residues. CDR1 is MNHNS and CDR2 is SASEGT in the germline V gene. Unmatched junction bases numbered 9, after V lost 6 bases and J lost 3 bases. CDR3: CASRRRGRRDTEAFF. CDR3 in DNA: TGTGCCAGCAGGCGCAGGGGGCGCAGGGACACTGAAGCTTTCTTT.

This rearrangement joins TRBV28 to TRBJ1-2, with TRBD1 matching 7 bases. V trimming: 7 bases; J trimming: 13 bases; junction bases outside the gene matches: 9. The CDR3 is 11 amino acids. The germline gives CDR1 MDHEN, CDR2 SYDVKM. The CDR3 sequence is CASTRQGSPTF. In DNA, the CDR3 is TGTGCCAGCACCCGACAGGGTTCCCCCACCTTC.

The chain links TRBV5-1 to TRBJ2-7; 8 positions match TRBD1. CDR3 length equals 14 residues. V shed 0 bases, J shed 7 bases, and the junction held 6 bases outside the gene matches. Germline CDR1 and CDR2: SGHRS and YFSETQ. In nucleotides, the CDR3 is TGCGCCAGCAGCTTGGGGGGACAGGAGATGGAGCAGTACTTC. Translating it yields CASSLGGQEMEQYF.

The genes are TRBV7-2 and TRBJ1-5, with TRBD1 identical over 9 bases. With V trimmed by 5 bases and J by 6 bases, 8 bases remained unmatched. In germline, CDR1 is SGHTA, CDR2 FQGNSA. The CDR3 has 15 amino acids. CDR3 residues: CASSHDTGGGQPQHF. CDR3 DNA sequence: TGTGCCAGCAGCCATGATACAGGGGGCGGTCAGCCCCAGCATTTT.

The chain uses TRBV19 and TRBJ1-5; D unresolved. V lost 10 bases and J 4 bases, leaving 20 bases between the germline ends. CDR3 size: 15 residues. In germline, CDR1 is LNHDA, CDR2 SQIVND (reference sequence). CDR3 in amino acids: CATLSALGHNQPQHF. Written as DNA, the CDR3 is TGTGCCACCCTATCGGCCTTGGGCCATAATCAGCCCCAGCATTTT.

The V and J genes are TRBV2 and TRBJ2-1; D uncertain. Per germline, CDR1 SNHLY and CDR2 FYNNEI. V dropped 1 base and J dropped 7 bases, with 11 bases sitting between them. The CDR3 contains 14 residues. CDR3 bases: TGTGCCAGCAGTGAAGTAGCCTCTTGGAATGAGCAGTTCTTC. Amino acids: CASSEVASWNEQFF.

The chain recombines TRBV18 with TRBJ1-1, with D perhaps TRBD1 (6 bases). From germline, CDR1 is KGHSH and CDR2 LQKENI. The CDR3 length is 16 residues. V shed 3 bases and J shed 0 bases, with 14 bases lying between them. DNA of the CDR3: TGTGCCAGCTCACCCACGAGCAGGGGCCTGAACACTGAAGCTTTCTTT. Translated: CASSPTSRGLNTEAFF.

This chain links TRBV27 with TRBJ2-5; 9 nucleotides align to TRBD2. Germline V lookup: CDR1 MNHEY, CDR2 SMNVEV (reference sequence). After removal of 5 bases from V and 1 base from J, the junction contained 11 bases not matched to a gene. There are 17 residues in the CDR3. The CDR3 loop reads CASSAPSIAGVQETQYF. CDR3 DNA: TGTGCCAGCAGTGCCCCCTCAATAGCGGGAGTCCAAGAGACCCAGTACTTC.

Remarks on this clone: One end of the junction does not line up with germline, which may come from a read error. The chain uses TRBV6-1 and TRBJ2-1; the D gene is possibly TRBD2 (5 bases). This CDR3 is built from 16 residues. Per germline, CDR1 MNHNS and CDR2 SASEGT. This CDR3 reads CAISELRSSSHNEQFF. In DNA, the CDR3 is TGTGCCATCAGTGAGCTAAGATCTAGCTCGCACAATGAGCAGTTCTTC.

This chain links TRBV29-1 with TRBJ1-5; D possibly corresponds to TRBD1 (5 bases). Germline V lookup: CDR1 SQVTM, CDR2 ANQGSEA. Trimming removed 4 bases at V and 7 bases at J, with 14 bases between. The CDR3 length is 13 residues. CDR3 protein: CSVVGGEGQPQHF. CDR3 in DNA: TGCAGCGTTGTGGGAGGGGAAGGACAGCCCCAGCATTTT.

This chain connects TRBV7-2 to TRBJ2-1; D is perhaps TRBD2 (5 bases). Per the germline V gene, CDR1 is SGHTA and CDR2 is FQGNSA. Trimming took 3 bases from V and 6 from J, leaving 9 bases between them. The CDR3 is made up of 13 amino acids. The CDR3, as DNA: TGTGCCAGCAGCTTTATGGGAGTCAATGAGCAGTTCTTC. Translation gives CASSFMGVNEQFF.

V usage is TRBV29-1 and J usage is TRBJ2-3; TRBD2 matches at 13 bases. Germline V gene sequence: CDR1 SQVTM, CDR2 ANQGSEA. The V gene end was trimmed by 6 bases and the J gene end by 6 bases; junction bases not matched to a gene: 9. The CDR3 has 15 residues. The CDR3 nucleotides are TGCAGCGTCCCGCCCGGACTAGCGGGAGTTGATACGCAGTATTTT. Its translation: CSVPPGLAGVDTQYF.

This chain links TRBV4-1 with TRBJ2-3; 14 bases match TRBD2. Germline V lookup: CDR1 MGHRA, CDR2 YSYEKL. This CDR3 comprises 20 residues. V lost 1 base and J lost 0; bases outside the gene matches: 9. Here the CDR3 reads CASSQAGLAGVPWSTDTQYF. Here the CDR3 DNA reads TGCGCCAGCAGCCAAGCGGGACTAGCGGGAGTCCCGTGGAGCACAGATACGCAGTATTTT.

Points on this clone: The junction departs from the called germline gene at one end, perhaps through a read error. This chain joins TRBV7-3 and TRBJ1-1; 10 nucleotides align to TRBD1. Germline CDR1 is SGHTA and CDR2 is FQGTGA. CDR3 length: 14 amino acids. CDR3 bases: TGTGCCAACAGCCCGGGACAGGGGTCCTCTGAAGCTTTCTTT. Translation gives CANSPGQGSSEAFF.

There are a few counts of this clone. The CDR3 DNA follows: TGTGCCTGGACTAGGCCGGGAGCGGCGGCCGGGGAGCTGTTTTTT. Translation: CAWTRPGAAAGELFF. This chain joins TRBV30 and TRBJ2-2, with a weak D call TRBD2 (6 bases). CDR3 length: 15 amino acids. Germline CDR1 reads GTSNPN; CDR2 reads SVGIG (reference sequence). V dropped 4 bases and J dropped 6 bases, with 18 bases sitting between them.

The chain couples TRBV7-9 to TRBJ2-7, with D perhaps matching TRBD2 (5 bases). Germline V gene data show CDR1 as SEHNR and CDR2 as FQNEAQ (reference sequence). The CDR3 contains 13 residues. The ends were cut back, 8 bases at V and 2 bases at J, with 13 bases in the middle. As DNA, the CDR3 is TGTGCCAGCGGCGTTATCGGGGCCTACGAGCAGTACTTC. It is translated as CASGVIGAYEQYF.

The chain employs TRBV7-9 and TRBJ2-6; D perhaps matches TRBD1 (5 bases). The CDR3 is made up of 17 amino acids. CDR1 is SEHNR and CDR2 is FQNEAQ in the germline V gene (reference sequence). V was shortened by 2 bases and J by 0 bases, with 11 bases between the two germline ends. CDR3 in DNA: TGTGCCAGCAGCTTATTTCAGGGCAGCTCTGGGGCCAACGTCCTGACTTTC. Translating gives CASSLFQGSSGANVLTF.

This chain joins TRBV30 and TRBJ2-3; D uncertain. The CDR3 extends over 14 amino acids. Germline V gene lookup returns CDR1 GTSNPN and CDR2 SVGIG (reference sequence). Trimming removed 0 bases at V and 0 bases at J, with 7 bases between. The DNA for the CDR3 is TGTGCCTGGAGTGTACAACAGAGCACAGATACGCAGTATTTT. Its translation is CAWSVQQSTDTQYF. Full variable domain (rest looked up from reference TRBV30 and TRBJ2-3): SQTIHQWPATLVQPVGSPLSLECTVEGTSNPNLYWYRQAAGRGLQLLFYSVGIGQISSEVPQNLSASRPQDRQFILSSKKLLLSDSGFYLCAWSVQQSTDTQYFGPGTRLTVL.

The chain uses TRBV25-1 and TRBJ1-1, with 7 bases matching TRBD1. CDR1 and CDR2 from the germline V gene are MGHDK and SYGVNS. Trimming at V came to 1 base and at J to 7 bases, leaving 6 bases not matched to a gene. This CDR3 is built from 14 residues. The CDR3, as DNA: TGTGCCAGCAGTGAATTAAACAGGGGCGATGAAGCTTTCTTT. Translated, it gives CASSELNRGDEAFF.

The rearrangement links TRBV19 to TRBJ2-7, with 13 bases that match TRBD2. The trim removed 1 base at V and 8 bases at J, leaving 5 bases unmatched. This CDR3 is 15 amino acids long. Looked up from germline, CDR1 is LNHDA and CDR2 is SQIVND (reference sequence). The CDR3 DNA reads TGTGCCAGTAGTATAGGGACTAGCGGGAGTTCCAAGCAGTACTTC. Its translation: CASSIGTSGSSKQYF. Complete variable domain (other parts from reference TRBV19 and TRBJ2-7): DGGITQSPKYLFRKEGQNVTLSCEQNLNHDAMYWYRQDPGQGLRLIYYSQIVNDFQKGDIAEGYSVSREKKESFPLTVTSAQKNPTAFYLCASSIGTSGSSKQYFGPGTRLTVT.

This clone was seen a few times. Other DNA sequences in this specimen translate into the identical CDR3. The chain has TRBV29-1 and TRBJ1-5; D gene unclear. Germline CDR1 and CDR2: SQVTM and ANQGSEA. There are 12 residues in the CDR3. With 4 bases removed from V and 5 bases from J, the gap between germline ends came to 9 bases. CDR3 amino acids: CSVGARDQPQHF. CDR3 nucleotide sequence: TGCAGCGTTGGGGCGAGGGATCAGCCCCAGCATTTT.

V gene TRBV5-1 combines with J gene TRBJ2-3, with 7 bases aligning to TRBD2. V dropped 7 bases and J dropped 3; count of bases not matched to a gene: 8. This CDR3 is built from 14 residues. Germline V gene data show CDR1 as SGHRS and CDR2 as YFSETQ. The CDR3 bases are TGCGCCAGCTCGTGGCTAGCGGATACAGATACGCAGTATTTT. This translates into CASSWLADTDTQYF.

This clone was seen more than once but under ten times. This chain joins TRBV7-9 and TRBJ2-2, with 13 bases identical to TRBD2. The germline CDR1 and CDR2 sequences are SEHNR and FQNEAQ (reference sequence). This CDR3 contains 15 residues. V trimming: 7 bases; J trimming: 5 bases; junction bases outside the gene matches: 4. Here the CDR3 DNA reads TGTGCCAGCATCGGGACTAGCGGGGCAACCGGGGAGCTGTTTTTT. It yields the protein CASIGTSGATGELFF.

This clone was seen a handful of times. The V gene is TRBV5-1, the J gene TRBJ1-3; 8 positions agree with TRBD1. V trimming: 3 bases; J trimming: 1 base; junction bases outside the gene matches: 6. Germline CDR1 is SGHRS and CDR2 is YFSETQ. The CDR3 is 16 residues long. CDR3 residues: CASSSSGQVSGNTIYF. The CDR3 coding sequence is TGCGCCAGCAGCTCGTCGGGACAGGTGTCTGGAAACACCATATATTTT.

The rearrangement uses TRBV7-6 and TRBJ1-2; 7 positions match TRBD1. V was clipped by 4 bases and J by 6 bases; unmatched bases: 11. The CDR3 length is 15 residues. Germline CDR1 is SGHVS and CDR2 is FNYEAQ. CDR3 protein: CASSYGGHRGDGYTF. DNA for the CDR3: TGTGCCAGCAGCTACGGCGGGCACAGGGGTGATGGCTACACCTTC. The full variable domain, its missing parts supplied by reference TRBV7-6 and TRBJ1-2, is GAGVSQSPRYKVTKRGQDVALRCDPISGHVSLYWYRQALGQGPEFLTYFNYEAQQDKSGLPNDRFSAERPEGSISTLTIQRTEQRDSAMYRCASSYGGHRGDGYTFGSGTRLTVV.

The V and J genes are TRBV11-1 and TRBJ2-5; D gene unclear. The CDR3 extends over 14 amino acids. Germline V gene lookup returns CDR1 SGHAT and CDR2 FQDESV (reference sequence). V was trimmed by 6 bases and J by 5 bases, leaving 16 bases between them. The DNA for the CDR3 is TGTGCCAGCAGTCGGCAAGAGGTGTGGGAGACCCAGTACTTC. It encodes CASSRQEVWETQYF.

This clone is judged medium-sized. Other DNA sequences in the sample encode the same CDR3. V usage is TRBV5-4 and J usage is TRBJ2-2, with 15 bases that match TRBD2. After removal of 5 bases from V and 2 bases from J, the junction contained 4 bases not matched to a gene. Germline CDR1 SGHNT, CDR2 YYREEE (reference sequence). CDR3 length: 17 amino acids. CDR3 DNA: TGTGCCAGCAGGCCGGGACTAGCGGGAGGAAACACCGGGGAGCTGTTTTTT. It yields the protein CASRPGLAGGNTGELFF.

The chain links TRBV21-1 to TRBJ2-1; the table calls TRBD2, which could not be checked here. TRBV21-1 is flagged as a pseudogene. This CDR3 is built from 16 residues. The CDR3 is CASSKDVRGSYNEQFF. CDR3 coding DNA: TGTGCCAGCAGCAAAGACGTGCGGGGATCCTACAATGAGCAGTTCTTC.

This clone came up a few times. The chain employs TRBV23-1 and TRBJ2-7, with 7 bases lining up with TRBD2. TRBV23-1 is an ORF; its function is uncertain. With V trimmed by 0 bases and J by 0 bases, 11 bases remained unmatched. CDR3 length equals 18 residues. The CDR3 DNA reads as TGCGCCAGCAGTCAATCGGGTCGGGGGACTAACCTCTCCTACGAGCAGTACTTC. It translates to CASSQSGRGTNLSYEQYF.